This TCR beta chain was retrieved from a study of cytomegalovirus exposure and HLA in healthy donors. Notes on this clone: Its antigen is as yet unknown.

PCR used 60 Vbeta primers and 13 Jbeta primers. The protocol was immunoSEQ multiplex PCR, while the TCRdb copy is restricted to in-frame clones and leaves out a portion. The top ten clones hold roughly 6% of a sample with approximately 220,000 clones, over 80% of them seen once. V was trimmed by 0 bases and J by 8 bases, leaving 11 bases between them. Looked up from germline, CDR1 is SGHRS and CDR2 is YFSETQ. The CDR3 has 14 amino acids. Study outcomes and limitations: HLA alleles showed associations with some 17,000 TCR beta sequences in a later analysis, at a 0.05 false discovery rate.

This clonotype originated in a man aged 40-50 years in good health and CMV-seropositive. The chain employs TRBV5-1 and TRBJ1-4; D not certain. The sample consisted of PBMCs. The CDR3 loop is CASSLGVDSEKLFF. DNA of the CDR3: TGCGCCAGCAGCTTGGGTGTGGATAGCGAAAAACTGTTTTTT.